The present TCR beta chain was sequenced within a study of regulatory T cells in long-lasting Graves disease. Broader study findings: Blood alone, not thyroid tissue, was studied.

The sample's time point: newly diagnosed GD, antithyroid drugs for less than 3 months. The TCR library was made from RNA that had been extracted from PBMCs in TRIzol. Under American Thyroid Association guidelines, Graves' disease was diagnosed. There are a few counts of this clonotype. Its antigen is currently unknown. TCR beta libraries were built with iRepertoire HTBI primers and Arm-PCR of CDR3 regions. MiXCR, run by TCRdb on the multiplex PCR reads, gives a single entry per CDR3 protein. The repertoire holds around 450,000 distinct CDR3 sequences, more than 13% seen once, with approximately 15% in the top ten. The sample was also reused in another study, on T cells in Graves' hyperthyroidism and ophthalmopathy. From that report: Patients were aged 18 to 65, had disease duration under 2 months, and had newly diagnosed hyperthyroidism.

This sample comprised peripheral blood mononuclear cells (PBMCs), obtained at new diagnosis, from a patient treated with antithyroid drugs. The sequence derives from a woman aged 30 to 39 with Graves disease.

CDR3: CASRSGPNLGDTQYF. CDR3 in DNA: TGTGCCAGCAGGTCCGGGCCCAATTTGGGAGATACGCAGTATTTT. V gene TRBV7-9 combines with J gene TRBJ2-3; D gene ambiguous. CDR3 length: 15 residues. V dropped 6 bases and J dropped 5 bases, with 18 bases sitting between them. Germline V gene sequence: CDR1 SEHNR, CDR2 FQNEAQ (reference sequence).